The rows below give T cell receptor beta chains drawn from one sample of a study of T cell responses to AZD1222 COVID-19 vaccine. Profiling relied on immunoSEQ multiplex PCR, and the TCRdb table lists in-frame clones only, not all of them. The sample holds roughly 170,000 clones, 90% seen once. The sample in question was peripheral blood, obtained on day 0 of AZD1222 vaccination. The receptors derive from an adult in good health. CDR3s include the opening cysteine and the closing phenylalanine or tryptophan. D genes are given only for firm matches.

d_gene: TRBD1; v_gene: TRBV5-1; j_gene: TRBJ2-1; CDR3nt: TGCGCCAGCACCACGGGACAGATACTACTTAGCTCCTACAATGAGCAGTTCTTC; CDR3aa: CASTTGQILLSSYNEQFF
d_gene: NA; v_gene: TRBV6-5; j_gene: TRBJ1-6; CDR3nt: TGTGCCAGCGCGGTGGTGGGGGTAAATAATTCACCCCTCCACTTT; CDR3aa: CASAVVGVNNSPLHF
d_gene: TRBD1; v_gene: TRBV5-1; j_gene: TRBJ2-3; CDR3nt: TGCGCCAGCAGCCCGGGACAGCCGAGGGATACGCAGTATTTT; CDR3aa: CASSPGQPRDTQYF
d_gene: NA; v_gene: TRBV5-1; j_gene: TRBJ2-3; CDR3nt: TGCGCCAGCAGCTTGCGACTAAGGGATACGCAGTATTTT; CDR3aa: CASSLRLRDTQYF
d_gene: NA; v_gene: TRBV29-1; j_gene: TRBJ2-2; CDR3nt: TGCAGCGTGGAGGGGTTCACCGGGGAGCTGTTTTTT; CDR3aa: CSVEGFTGELFF
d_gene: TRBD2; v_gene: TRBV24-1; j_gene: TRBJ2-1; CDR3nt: TGTGCCACCAGTGATTCTTCCGGGACTAGCGGGGAAAACTCCTACAATGAGCAGTTCTTC; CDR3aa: CATSDSSGTSGENSYNEQFF
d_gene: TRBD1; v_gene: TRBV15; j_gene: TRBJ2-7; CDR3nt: TGTGCCACCAGCAGAGATAGCCGCGACAGGGCCTACGAGCAGTACTTC; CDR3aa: CATSRDSRDRAYEQYF
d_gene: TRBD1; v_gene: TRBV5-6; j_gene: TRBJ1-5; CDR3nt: TGTGCCAGCAGCTTGGGACGACAGGGGTTGGGGCCCCAGCATTTT; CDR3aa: CASSLGRQGLGPQHF
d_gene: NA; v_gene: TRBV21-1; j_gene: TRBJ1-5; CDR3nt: TGTGCCAGCAGCACCGGGGCGAGGGGCAATCAGCCCCAGCATTTT; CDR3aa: CASSTGARGNQPQHF
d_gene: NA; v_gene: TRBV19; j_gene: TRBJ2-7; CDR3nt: TGTGCCAGTAGCCCGGTCGACGGTTACTCCTACGAGCAGTACTTC; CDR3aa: CASSPVDGYSYEQYF
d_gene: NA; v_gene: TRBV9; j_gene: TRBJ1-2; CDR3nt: TGTGCCAGCAGCCCCGGGGGGGGGTTGGGTGGCTACACCTTC; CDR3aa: CASSPGGGLGGYTF
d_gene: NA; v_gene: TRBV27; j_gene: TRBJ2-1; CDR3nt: TGTGCCAGCAGTTTAACTAGTGGGCCGGTTGAGCAGTTCTTC; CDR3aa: CASSLTSGPVEQFF
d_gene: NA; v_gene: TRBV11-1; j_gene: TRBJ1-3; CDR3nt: TGTGCCAGCAGTCCCCTCGGAAACACCATATATTTT; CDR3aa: CASSPLGNTIYF
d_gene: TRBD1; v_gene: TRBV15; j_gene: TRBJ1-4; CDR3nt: TGTGCCACCAGCAGAAGAGGACAGGGAAATGAAAAACTGTTTTTT; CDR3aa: CATSRRGQGNEKLFF
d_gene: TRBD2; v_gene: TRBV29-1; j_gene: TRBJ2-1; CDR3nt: TGCAGCGTCCGGACTAGCGGGGCCTACAATGAGCAGTTCTTC; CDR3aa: CSVRTSGAYNEQFF
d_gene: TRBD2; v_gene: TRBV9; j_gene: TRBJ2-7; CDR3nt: TGTGCCAGCAGCGGGGGGACTAGCGTTTACGAGCAGTACTTC; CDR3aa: CASSGGTSVYEQYF